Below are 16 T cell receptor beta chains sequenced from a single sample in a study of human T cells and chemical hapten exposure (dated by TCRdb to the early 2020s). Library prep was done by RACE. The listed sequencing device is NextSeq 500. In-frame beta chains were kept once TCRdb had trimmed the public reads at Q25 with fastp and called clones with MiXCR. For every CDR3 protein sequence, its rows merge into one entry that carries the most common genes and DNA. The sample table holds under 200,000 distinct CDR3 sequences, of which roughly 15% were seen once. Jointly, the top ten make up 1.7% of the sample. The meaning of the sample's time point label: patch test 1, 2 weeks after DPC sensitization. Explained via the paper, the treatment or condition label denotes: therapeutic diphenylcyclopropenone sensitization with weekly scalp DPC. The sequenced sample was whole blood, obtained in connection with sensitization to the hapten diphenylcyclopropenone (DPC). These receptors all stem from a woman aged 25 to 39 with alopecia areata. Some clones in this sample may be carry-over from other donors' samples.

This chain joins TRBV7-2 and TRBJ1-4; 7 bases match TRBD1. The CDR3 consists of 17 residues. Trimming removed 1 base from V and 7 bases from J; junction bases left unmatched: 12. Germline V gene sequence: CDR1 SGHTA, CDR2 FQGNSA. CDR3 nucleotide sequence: TGTGCCAGCAGCTTAGATATCGGGACAGCGGCTGGTGAAAAACTGTTTTTT. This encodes CASSLDIGTAAGEKLFF.

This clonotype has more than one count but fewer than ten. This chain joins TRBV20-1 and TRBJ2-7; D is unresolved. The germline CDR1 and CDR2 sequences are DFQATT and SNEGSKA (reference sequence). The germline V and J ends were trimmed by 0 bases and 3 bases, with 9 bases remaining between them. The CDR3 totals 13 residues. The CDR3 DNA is TGCAGTGCTAGAGATCCGCAGCTCTACGAGCAGTACTTC. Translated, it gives CSARDPQLYEQYF.

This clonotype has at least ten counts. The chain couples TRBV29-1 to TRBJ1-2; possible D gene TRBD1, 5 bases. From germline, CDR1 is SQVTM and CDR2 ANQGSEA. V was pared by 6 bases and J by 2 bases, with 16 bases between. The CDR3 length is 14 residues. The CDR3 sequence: CSVTKDTGNYGYTF. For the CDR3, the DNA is TGCAGCGTAACGAAGGACACCGGGAACTATGGCTACACCTTC.

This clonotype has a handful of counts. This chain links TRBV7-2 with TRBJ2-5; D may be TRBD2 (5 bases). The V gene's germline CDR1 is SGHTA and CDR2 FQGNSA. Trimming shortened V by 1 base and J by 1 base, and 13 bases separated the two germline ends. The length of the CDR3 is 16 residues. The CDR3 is CASSLVLGQPQETQYF. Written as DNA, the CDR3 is TGTGCCAGCAGCTTAGTACTAGGCCAGCCCCAAGAGACCCAGTACTTC.

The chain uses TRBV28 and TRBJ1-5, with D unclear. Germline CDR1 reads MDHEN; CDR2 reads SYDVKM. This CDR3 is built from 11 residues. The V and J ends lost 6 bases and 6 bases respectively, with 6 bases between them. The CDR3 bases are TGTGCCAGCAGATATGCTCAGCCCCAGCATTTT. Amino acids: CASRYAQPQHF.

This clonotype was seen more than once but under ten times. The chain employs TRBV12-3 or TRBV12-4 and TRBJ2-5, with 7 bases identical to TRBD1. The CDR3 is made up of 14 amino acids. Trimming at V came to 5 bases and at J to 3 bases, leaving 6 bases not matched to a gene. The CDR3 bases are TGTGCCAGCAGTCAATCAGGGACAGAAGAGACCCAGTACTTC. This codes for CASSQSGTEETQYF.

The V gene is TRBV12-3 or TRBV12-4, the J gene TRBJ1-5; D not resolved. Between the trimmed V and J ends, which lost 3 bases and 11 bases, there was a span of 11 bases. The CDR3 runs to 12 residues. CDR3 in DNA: TGTGCCAGCAGTTTGGGCACTGGGGCCCAGCATTTT. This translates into CASSLGTGAQHF.

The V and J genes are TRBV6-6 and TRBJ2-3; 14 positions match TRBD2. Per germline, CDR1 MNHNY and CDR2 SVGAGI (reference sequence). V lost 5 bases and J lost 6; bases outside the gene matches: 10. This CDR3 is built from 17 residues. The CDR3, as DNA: TGTGCCAGCAGTCCCGGGACTAGCGGGAGACTCGGGGATACGCAGTATTTT. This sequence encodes CASSPGTSGRLGDTQYF.

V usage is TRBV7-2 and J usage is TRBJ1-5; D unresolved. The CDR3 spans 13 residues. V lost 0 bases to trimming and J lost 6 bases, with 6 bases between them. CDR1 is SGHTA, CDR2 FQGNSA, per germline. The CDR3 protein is CASSLAAGQPQHF. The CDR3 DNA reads TGTGCCAGCAGCTTAGCTGCGGGTCAGCCCCAGCATTTT.

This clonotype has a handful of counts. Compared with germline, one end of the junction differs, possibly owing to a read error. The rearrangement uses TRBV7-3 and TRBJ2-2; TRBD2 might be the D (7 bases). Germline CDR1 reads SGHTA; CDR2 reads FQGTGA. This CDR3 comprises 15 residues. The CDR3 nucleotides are TGTGCCAGCAGTTTTAACAGTCGGGGGGCCGGAGAGCTGTTTTTT. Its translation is CASSFNSRGAGELFF.

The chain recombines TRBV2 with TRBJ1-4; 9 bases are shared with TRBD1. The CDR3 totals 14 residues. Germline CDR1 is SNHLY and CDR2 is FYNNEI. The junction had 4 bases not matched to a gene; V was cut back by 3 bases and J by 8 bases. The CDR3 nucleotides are TGTGCCAGCAGTGAGGACAGGGGAAGGGAAAAACTGTTTTTT. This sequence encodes CASSEDRGREKLFF.

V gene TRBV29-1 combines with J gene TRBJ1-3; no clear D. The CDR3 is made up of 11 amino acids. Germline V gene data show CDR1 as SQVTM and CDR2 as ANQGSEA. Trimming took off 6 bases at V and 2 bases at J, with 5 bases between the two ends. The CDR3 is CSVSTGNTIYF. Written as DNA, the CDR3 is TGCAGCGTCTCCACTGGAAACACCATATATTTT.

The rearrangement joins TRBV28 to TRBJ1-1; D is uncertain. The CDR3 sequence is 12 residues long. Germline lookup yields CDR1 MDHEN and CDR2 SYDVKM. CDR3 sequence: CATTLLNTEAFF. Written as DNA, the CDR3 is TGTGCAACCACGTTATTGAACACTGAAGCTTTCTTT.

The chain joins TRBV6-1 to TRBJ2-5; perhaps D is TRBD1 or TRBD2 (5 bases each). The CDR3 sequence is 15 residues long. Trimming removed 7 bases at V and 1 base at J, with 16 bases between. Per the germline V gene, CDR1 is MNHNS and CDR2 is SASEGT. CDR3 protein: CASTSLQGPQETQYF. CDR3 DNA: TGTGCCAGCACGTCCTTGCAGGGACCCCAAGAGACCCAGTACTTC.

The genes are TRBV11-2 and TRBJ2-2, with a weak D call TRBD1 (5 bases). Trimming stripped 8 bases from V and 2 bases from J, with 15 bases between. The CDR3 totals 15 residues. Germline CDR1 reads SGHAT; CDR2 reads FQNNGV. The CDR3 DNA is TGTGCCAGCGGCATCCAGGGAATTAACACCGGGGAGCTGTTTTTT. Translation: CASGIQGINTGELFF.

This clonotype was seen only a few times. CDR3 amino acids: CASSQPSGRAGDTQYF. The DNA of the CDR3 is TGTGCCAGCAGCCAACCTAGCGGGAGGGCCGGTGATACGCAGTATTTT. The rearrangement links TRBV12-3 or TRBV12-4 to TRBJ2-3, with TRBD2 identical over 12 bases. The CDR3 runs 16 residues. V gave up 6 bases and J gave up 6 bases; unmatched junction bases: 10.